This TCR beta chain was retrieved from a study of blood T cells in healthy people across ages. This clonotype was seen a handful of times. Per the germline V gene, CDR1 is MNHNS and CDR2 is SASEGT. The CDR3 runs 16 residues. The J segment lost 3 bases and the V segment lost 5 bases, leaving 8 bases of the junction unmatched. Sample-barcoded 5' priming and a J-beta primer mix drove a second PCR of roughly 7 to 11 cycles. TCRdb fed the 5' RACE reads into MiXCR, producing one record per CDR3 protein. The table records around 1,500,000 distinct CDR3 sequences, roughly 28% of them present only once. The sequencing sample was made of blood. The receptor's source is a woman in her twenties or thirties in good health. This rearrangement joins TRBV6-1 to TRBJ2-2, with TRBD2 matching 8 bases. CDR3 protein: CASSRHGGADTGELFF. The CDR3 DNA sequence: TGTGCCAGCAGTAGACACGGGGGGGCGGACACCGGGGAGCTGTTTTTT.